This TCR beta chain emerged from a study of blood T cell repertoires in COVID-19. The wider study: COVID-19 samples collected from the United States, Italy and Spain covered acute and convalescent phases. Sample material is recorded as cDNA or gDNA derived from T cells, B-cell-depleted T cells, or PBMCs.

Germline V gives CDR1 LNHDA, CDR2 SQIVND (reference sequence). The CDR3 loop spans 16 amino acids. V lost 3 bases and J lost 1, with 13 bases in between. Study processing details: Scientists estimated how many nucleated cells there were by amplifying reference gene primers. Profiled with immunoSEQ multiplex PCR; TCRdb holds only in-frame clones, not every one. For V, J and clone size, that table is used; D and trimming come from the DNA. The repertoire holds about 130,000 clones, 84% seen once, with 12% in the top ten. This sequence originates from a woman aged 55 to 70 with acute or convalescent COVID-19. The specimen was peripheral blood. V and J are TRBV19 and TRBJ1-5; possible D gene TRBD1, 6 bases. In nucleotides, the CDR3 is TGTGCCAGTAGTATCCAGGGGAGAGGAAGCAATCAGCCCCAGCATTTT. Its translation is CASSIQGRGSNQPQHF. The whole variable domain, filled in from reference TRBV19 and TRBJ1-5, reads DGGITQSPKYLFRKEGQNVTLSCEQNLNHDAMYWYRQDPGQGLRLIYYSQIVNDFQKGDIAEGYSVSREKKESFPLTVTSAQKNPTAFYLCASSIQGRGSNQPQHFGDGTRLSIL.